This T cell receptor beta chain stems from a study of T-cell reconstitution after alpha-beta-depleted transplantation in children. The CDR3 covers 14 residues. V dropped 2 bases and J dropped 5 bases, with 10 bases sitting between them. Germline values: CDR1 SNHLY, CDR2 FYNNEI. Preparation of the TCRbeta library involved a method that used unique molecular identifiers. Using its own MiXCR run on the PCR reads, TCRdb lists one record per CDR3 protein. The profile covers 350,000 to 400,000 distinct CDR3 sequences, with about an eighth appearing a single time and 3.5% to 4.5% taken by the ten largest. This clonotype was observed a handful of times.

The sequencing used PBMCs, collected from the stem cell graft. This sequence joins TRBV2 and TRBJ1-5, with unresolved D. The receptor's source is a human donor who donated a stem cell graft to a child with Fanconi anemia. The CDR3 sequence is CASSEQGLDQPQHF. The DNA of the CDR3 is TGTGCCAGCAGTGAACAAGGGCTCGATCAGCCCCAGCATTTT.